The rows below give T cell receptor beta chains drawn from one sample of a study of T cell changes during pregnancy in multiple sclerosis. Profiling relied on immunoSEQ multiplex PCR, and the TCRdb table lists in-frame clones only, not all of them. This table has about 36,000 clones, 85% to 95% appearing once. The sequenced sample was PBMCs (not recorded whether the cells were cultured). These receptors all come from a female donor with multiple sclerosis, enrolled in a pregnancy study. Each CDR3 is given with its conserved first and last residue. Each record gives: D gene, V gene, clone size, J gene, CDR3 DNA, CDR3 protein. D genes are given only for firm matches. Not all rows give a size; the values are once, few, many and, for expanded clones, a class.

D: -
V: TRBV6-4
size: once
J: TRBJ1-1
DNA: TGTGCCAGCAGTGCCCAGAACCCTGAAGCTTTCTTT
CDR3: CASSAQNPEAFF

D: -
V: TRBV4-1
size: -
J: TRBJ1-5
DNA: TGCGCCAGCAGCCAGACAGCGGGGAATCAGCCCCAGCATTTT
CDR3: CASSQTAGNQPQHF

D: -
V: TRBV11-2
size: -
J: TRBJ1-1
DNA: TGTGCCAGCAGCTTCTGGACAGCGGGCACTGAAGCTTTCTTT
CDR3: CASSFWTAGTEAFF

D: -
V: TRBV19
size: once
J: TRBJ2-6
DNA: TGTGCCAGTAGTATAGGTCTCGCTGGGGCCAACGTCCTGACTTTC
CDR3: CASSIGLAGANVLTF

D: TRBD2
V: TRBV12-5
size: -
J: TRBJ2-5
DNA: TGTGCTAGTGGTTTGGGTAGCGGGAGTATCAGGGGGACCCAGTACTTC
CDR3: CASGLGSGSIRGTQYF

D: TRBD2
V: TRBV5-1
size: -
J: TRBJ2-3
DNA: TGCGCCAGCAGCCCGACGACTAGCACAGCAGATACGCAGTATTTT
CDR3: CASSPTTSTADTQYF

D: -
V: TRBV7-9
size: -
J: TRBJ1-1
DNA: TGTGCCAGCAGCCTAGCCCCAATTCAGGGGAACACTGAAGCTTTCTTT
CDR3: CASSLAPIQGNTEAFF

D: TRBD2
V: TRBV6-5
size: -
J: TRBJ2-7
DNA: TGTGCCAGCAGTTCGCTAGCGGGAGTCCCATCCGAATTC
CDR3: CASSSLAGVPSEF

D: TRBD1
V: TRBV30
size: -
J: TRBJ1-2
DNA: TGTGCCTGGTACCGGGACAGGGCATTCGGTGACTATGGCTACACCTTC
CDR3: CAWYRDRAFGDYGYTF

D: -
V: TRBV16
size: -
J: TRBJ1-5
DNA: TGTGCCAGCAGCCAATCGGGCGAAGGGATGGGCCAGCCCCAGCATTTT
CDR3: CASSQSGEGMGQPQHF

D: TRBD1
V: TRBV6-6
size: -
J: TRBJ2-7
DNA: TGTGCCAGCAGTTCCCGGGACAGGGGGCTCTACGAGCAGTACTTC
CDR3: CASSSRDRGLYEQYF

D: TRBD1
V: TRBV10-3
size: -
J: TRBJ2-1
DNA: TGTGCCATCAGTGAACAGGGGCTCCTCTACAATGAGCAGTTCTTC
CDR3: CAISEQGLLYNEQFF

D: TRBD1
V: TRBV19
size: -
J: TRBJ1-2
DNA: TGTGCCAGTAGAAACGGGACAGGAGGAAACTATGGCTACACCTTC
CDR3: CASRNGTGGNYGYTF

D: -
V: TRBV5-4
size: -
J: TRBJ2-1
DNA: TGTGCCAGCAGCTTGGCAACATACAATGAGCAGTTCTTC
CDR3: CASSLATYNEQFF

D: -
V: TRBV18
size: few
J: TRBJ1-2
DNA: TGTGCCAGCTCACCTAAAGAAGCGAGTGGCTACACCTTC
CDR3: CASSPKEASGYTF

D: -
V: TRBV7-9
size: -
J: TRBJ2-1
DNA: TGTGCCAGCAGCTTAACTCTTCCCCGCAACAATGAGCAGTTCTTC
CDR3: CASSLTLPRNNEQFF

D: -
V: TRBV7-9
size: -
J: TRBJ1-1
DNA: TGTGCCAGCAGCTTCCCCCCCGGGACGGGCCACATGAACACTGAAGCTTTCTTT
CDR3: CASSFPPGTGHMNTEAFF

D: TRBD1
V: TRBV9
size: -
J: TRBJ2-1
DNA: TGTGCCAGCAGCGTAGCTGAGGGGGCTGAGCAGTTCTTC
CDR3: CASSVAEGAEQFF

D: -
V: TRBV7-9
size: -
J: TRBJ2-5
DNA: TGTGCCAGCCTTGGACAGTACCAAGAGACCCAGTACTTC
CDR3: CASLGQYQETQYF

D: TRBD1
V: TRBV5-6
size: once
J: TRBJ2-7
DNA: TGTGCCAGCAGCTTGGAAGGGACAGGGGGCTACGAGCAGTACTTC
CDR3: CASSLEGTGGYEQYF

D: TRBD1
V: TRBV19
size: -
J: TRBJ1-1
DNA: TGTGCCAGTAGTGGGACAGTAGCGGGCGGCACTGAAGCTTTCTTT
CDR3: CASSGTVAGGTEAFF

D: -
V: TRBV2
size: -
J: TRBJ2-2
DNA: TGTGCCAGCAGTAGGATAGGAAGCACCGGGGAGCTGTTTTTT
CDR3: CASSRIGSTGELFF

D: -
V: TRBV28
size: -
J: TRBJ2-5
DNA: TGTGCCAGCTCCGGAAGGGGCCGGGAGACCCAGTACTTC
CDR3: CASSGRGRETQYF

D: -
V: TRBV5-1
size: few
J: TRBJ1-2
DNA: TGCGCCAGCAGCCTCTCGGGGGCTAACTATGGCTACACCTTC
CDR3: CASSLSGANYGYTF

D: TRBD2
V: TRBV19
size: -
J: TRBJ2-5
DNA: TGTGCCAGTAGTATTCTCGGACTAGCGGGAGGGAGGGGCCAAGAGACCCAGTACTTC
CDR3: CASSILGLAGGRGQETQYF

D: -
V: TRBV5-8
size: once
J: TRBJ2-3
DNA: TGTGCCAGCAGCTTGGACCCAGGGGGGGCTTTAGATACGCAGTATTTT
CDR3: CASSLDPGGALDTQYF

D: -
V: TRBV6-4
size: -
J: TRBJ2-2
DNA: TGTGCCAGCAGTAGGGAATCGGACGGGGAGCTGTTTTTT
CDR3: CASSRESDGELFF

D: -
V: TRBV5-1
size: few
J: TRBJ2-7
DNA: TGCGCCAGCAGCTTGGATACAGGGTTGATCGAGCAGTACTTC
CDR3: CASSLDTGLIEQYF

D: -
V: TRBV14
size: -
J: TRBJ2-1
DNA: TGTGCCAGCAGCTCATGGGCCTCCAATGAGCAGTTCTTC
CDR3: CASSSWASNEQFF

D: -
V: TRBV5-4
size: -
J: TRBJ2-7
DNA: TGTGCCAGCAGCTCAGGACAGCCGAATCACGAGCAGTACTTC
CDR3: CASSSGQPNHEQYF

D: -
V: TRBV7-9
size: -
J: TRBJ2-1
DNA: TGTGCCAGCAGCTATGGGGGCCCCCAGGATGAGCAGTTCTTC
CDR3: CASSYGGPQDEQFF

D: TRBD1
V: TRBV5-8
size: -
J: TRBJ1-4
DNA: TGTGCCAGCAGCTTGGGGGACAGGGGTGAAAAACTGTTTTTT
CDR3: CASSLGDRGEKLFF

D: -
V: TRBV2
size: -
J: TRBJ1-4
DNA: TGTGCCAGCAGTGAAAGAAATGAAAAACTGTTTTTT
CDR3: CASSERNEKLFF

D: -
V: TRBV6-1
size: medium-sized
J: TRBJ2-7
DNA: TGTGCCAGCAGTGAAGGGGTTGAGGGGCCCACCTACGAGCAGTACTTC
CDR3: CASSEGVEGPTYEQYF

D: -
V: TRBV4-3
size: -
J: TRBJ1-1
DNA: TGCGCCAGCCGGGGGCTGAACACTGAAGCTTTCTTT
CDR3: CASRGLNTEAFF

D: -
V: TRBV5-3
size: -
J: TRBJ2-2
DNA: TGTGCCAGAAGCTTGCCTTCCGGGCACGGGGAGCTGTTTTTT
CDR3: CARSLPSGHGELFF

D: -
V: TRBV28
size: -
J: TRBJ2-5
DNA: TGTGCCAGCAGTTTGGGCAGGGTGGAATTAGAGACCCAGTACTTC
CDR3: CASSLGRVELETQYF

D: -
V: TRBV7-8
size: -
J: TRBJ2-2
DNA: TGTGCCAGCAGCTTCTCATACGGGGAAGGCGGGGAGCTGTTTTTT
CDR3: CASSFSYGEGGELFF

D: TRBD2
V: TRBV6-1
size: -
J: TRBJ2-5
DNA: TGTGCCAGCCGCGGACTAGCGGAAGAGACCCAGTACTTC
CDR3: CASRGLAEETQYF

D: TRBD2
V: TRBV19
size: -
J: TRBJ2-7
DNA: TGTGCCAGTAGTATCGACAGCGGGGACGAGCAGTACTTC
CDR3: CASSIDSGDEQYF

D: -
V: TRBV4-2
size: -
J: TRBJ2-1
DNA: TGTGCCAGCAGCCAAGAAGGGGACCCCTCCTACAATGAGCAGTTCTTC
CDR3: CASSQEGDPSYNEQFF

D: -
V: TRBV7-9
size: -
J: TRBJ2-7
DNA: TGTGCCAGCAGACAAGAAAACTACGAGCAGTACTTC
CDR3: CASRQENYEQYF

D: -
V: TRBV7-9
size: -
J: TRBJ1-1
DNA: TGTGCCAGCAGCTTACGGGGTCCTACGAACACTGAAGCTTTCTTT
CDR3: CASSLRGPTNTEAFF

D: TRBD2
V: TRBV27
size: -
J: TRBJ2-3
DNA: TGTGCCAGCAGTTACCTCGGGAGGGCGACAGATACGCAGTATTTT
CDR3: CASSYLGRATDTQYF

D: TRBD2
V: TRBV18
size: -
J: TRBJ2-1
DNA: TGTGCCAGCTCACCAGCTCTTTCCCTAGCGGGTGGTGAGGGGCAGTTCTTC
CDR3: CASSPALSLAGGEGQFF

D: -
V: TRBV19
size: -
J: TRBJ1-1
DNA: TGTGCCAGTAGTATGATAAGTTTGGGCACTGAAGCTTTCTTT
CDR3: CASSMISLGTEAFF

D: -
V: TRBV5-1
size: -
J: TRBJ2-2
DNA: TGCGCCAGCAGCTTGGATGGGAAAAAAGTCAACACCGGGGAGCTGTTTTTT
CDR3: CASSLDGKKVNTGELFF

D: TRBD2
V: TRBV7-7
size: -
J: TRBJ2-3
DNA: TGTGCCAGCAGCTTAGGGTTCGGTTTACTAGCGGGCACAGATACGCAGTATTTT
CDR3: CASSLGFGLLAGTDTQYF

D: TRBD1
V: TRBV7-9
size: -
J: TRBJ1-4
DNA: TGTGCCAGCAGCACCTGGGGACAGGGGGCTAATGAAAAACTGTTTTTT
CDR3: CASSTWGQGANEKLFF

D: -
V: TRBV19
size: -
J: TRBJ2-3
DNA: TGTGCCAGTAGGGCGGGAACAAGTTGGGATACGCAGTATTTT
CDR3: CASRAGTSWDTQYF

D: TRBD1
V: TRBV11-3
size: -
J: TRBJ1-1
DNA: TGTGCCGGACAAAAACAGGGGGAGACTGAAGCTTTCTTT
CDR3: CAGQKQGETEAFF